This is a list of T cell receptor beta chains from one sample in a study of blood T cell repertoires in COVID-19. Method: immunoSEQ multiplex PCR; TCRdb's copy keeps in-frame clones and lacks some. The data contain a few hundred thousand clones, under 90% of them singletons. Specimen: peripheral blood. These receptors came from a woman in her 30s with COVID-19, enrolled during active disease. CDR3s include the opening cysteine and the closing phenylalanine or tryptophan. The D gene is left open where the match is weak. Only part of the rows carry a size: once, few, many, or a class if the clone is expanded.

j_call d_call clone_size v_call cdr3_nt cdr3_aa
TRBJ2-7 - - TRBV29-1 TGCAGCGTTCGACAACCCTACGAGCAGTACTTC CSVRQPYEQYF
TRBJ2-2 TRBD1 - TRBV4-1 TGCGCCAGCAGCCTATACGACAGGGACGGGGAGCTGTTTTTT CASSLYDRDGELFF
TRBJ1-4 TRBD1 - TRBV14 TGTGCCAGCAGCCAATCGAGGACAGGGGGTGGAAAACTGTTTTTT CASSQSRTGGGKLFF
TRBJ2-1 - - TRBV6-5 TGTGCCAGCAGTCCACATACCGGGTCCTACAATGAGCAGTTCTTC CASSPHTGSYNEQFF
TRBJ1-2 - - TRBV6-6 TGTGCCAGCACCTCGGACAGACTCTCTAACTATGGCTACACCTTC CASTSDRLSNYGYTF
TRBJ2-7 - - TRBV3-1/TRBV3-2 TGTGCCAGCAGCCAAGATCGGGGATCCTCCCGCTACGAGCAGTACTTC CASSQDRGSSRYEQYF
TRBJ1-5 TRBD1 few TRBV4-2 TGTGCCAGCAGCCAAGCCTTCAGGGGGGCGGTAGGTCAGCCCCAGCATTTT CASSQAFRGAVGQPQHF
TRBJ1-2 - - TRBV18 TGTGCCAGCTCACCGGGTAGGGGTCCGGATGGCTACACCTTC CASSPGRGPDGYTF
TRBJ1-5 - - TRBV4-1 TGCGCCAGCAGCCAACCCGGGCGGGATCAGCCCCAGCATTTT CASSQPGRDQPQHF
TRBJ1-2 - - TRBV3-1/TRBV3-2 TGTGCCAGCAGCCAAGATGGGGTCCTCGGGGGGCGCAGGGGCTACACCTTC CASSQDGVLGGRRGYTF
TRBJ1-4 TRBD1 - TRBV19 TGTGCCAGTACCCTAACCGGGACAGATAATGAAAAACTGTTTTTT CASTLTGTDNEKLFF
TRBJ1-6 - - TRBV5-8 TGTGCCAGCAGCTTACTGTCTTCCTATAATTCACCCCTCCACTTT CASSLLSSYNSPLHF
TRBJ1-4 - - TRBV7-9 TGTGCCAGCAGCTCACTTTACGAAAAACTGTTTTTT CASSSLYEKLFF
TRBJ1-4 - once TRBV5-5 TGTGCCAGCAGCTTTAGGGTGACGGCGGGGGGTGAAAAACTGTTTTTT CASSFRVTAGGEKLFF
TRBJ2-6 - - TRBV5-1 TGCGCCAGCAGCTTAGCGGCAGCTGGGGCCAACGTCCTGACTTTC CASSLAAAGANVLTF
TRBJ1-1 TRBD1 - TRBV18 TGTGCCAGCTCACTCTCAGGGGGCGAGGGCACTGAAGCTTTCTTT CASSLSGGEGTEAFF
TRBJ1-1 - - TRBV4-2 TGTGCCAGCAGCCAAGAACCGGGAGAATTAGACACTGAAGCTTTCTTT CASSQEPGELDTEAFF
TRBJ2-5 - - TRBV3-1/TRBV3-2 TGTGCCAGCAGCCAAGGGTCATTCGGGGGGCCCCAAGAGACCCAGTACTTC CASSQGSFGGPQETQYF
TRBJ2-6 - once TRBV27 TGTGCCAGCAGTTCAGGGTTCGGGGCCAACGTCCTGACTTTC CASSSGFGANVLTF
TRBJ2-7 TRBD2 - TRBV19 TGTGCCAGTAGTATCCGGGCGGGAGGCCACTACGAGCAGTACTTC CASSIRAGGHYEQYF
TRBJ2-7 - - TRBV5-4 TGTGCCAGCAGCACCGACGGGGGGCCGCGCTCCTACGAGCAGTACTTC CASSTDGGPRSYEQYF
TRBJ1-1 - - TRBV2 TGTGCCAGCAAGGCCCTCGGGGGGCGTGAAGCTTTCTTT CASKALGGREAFF
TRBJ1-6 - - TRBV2 TGTGCCAGCAGCTCCCGTACCTCGACAGGCTGGGACCATAATTCACCCCTCCACTTT CASSSRTSTGWDHNSPLHF
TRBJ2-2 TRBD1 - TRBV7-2 TGTGCCAGCAGCCTTAGGACAGGGGTGGACACCGGGGAGCTGTTTTTT CASSLRTGVDTGELFF
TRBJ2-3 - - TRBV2 TGTGCCAGCAGTGGGGCCGGAGATACGCAGTATTTT CASSGAGDTQYF
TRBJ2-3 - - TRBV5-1 TGCGCCAGCAGCTCAGCGATGGATACGCAGTATTTT CASSSAMDTQYF
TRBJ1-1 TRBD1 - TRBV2 TGTGCCAGCAGTGAATTTTGGGGACAGGGCGACACTGAAGCTTTCTTT CASSEFWGQGDTEAFF
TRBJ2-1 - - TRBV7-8 TGTGCCAGCAGCCTAATGGGGGGGGCGTACAATGAGCAGTTCTTC CASSLMGGAYNEQFF
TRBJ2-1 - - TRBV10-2 TGCGCCAGCAGTGAACCGTCCCTTACGGGGAATGAGCAGTTCTTC CASSEPSLTGNEQFF
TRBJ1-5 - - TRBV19 TGTGCCAGTAGTATCCGGGACAATAATCAGCCCCAGCATTTT CASSIRDNNQPQHF
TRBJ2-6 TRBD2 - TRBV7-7 TGTGCCATCCGGGGGGGGCCCACTGGGGCCAACGTCCTGACTTTC CAIRGGPTGANVLTF
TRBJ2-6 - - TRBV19 TGTGCCAGTAGTATGAGCTCTGGGGCCAACGTCCTGACTTTC CASSMSSGANVLTF
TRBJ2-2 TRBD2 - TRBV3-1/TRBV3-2 TGTGCCAGCAGCCAAGTCGGGAGGACCGGGGAGCTGTTTTTT CASSQVGRTGELFF
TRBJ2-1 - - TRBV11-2 TGTGCCAGCAGCCCGCAGCTAGCTTTATCCTACAATGAGCAGTTCTTC CASSPQLALSYNEQFF
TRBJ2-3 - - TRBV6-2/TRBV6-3 TGTGCCAGCAGTTACTGGACAGATCCTAAAACGGGTACGCAGTATTTT CASSYWTDPKTGTQYF
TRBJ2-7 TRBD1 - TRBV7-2 TGTGCCAGCAGCTTTTGGGACAGGGGAAACGAGCAGTACTTC CASSFWDRGNEQYF
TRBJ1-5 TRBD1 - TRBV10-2 TGCGCCAGCAGTGAACCCAGGGGGAATCAGCCCCAGCATTTT CASSEPRGNQPQHF
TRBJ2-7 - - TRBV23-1 TGCGCCAGCAGTCAATTGCGGCAGACCCGCTACGAGCAGTACTTC CASSQLRQTRYEQYF
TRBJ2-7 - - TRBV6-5 TGTGCCAGCAGTTACTCGGTTCTACAGGGCTTCCACGAGCAGTACTTC CASSYSVLQGFHEQYF
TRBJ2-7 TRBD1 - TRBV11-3 TGTGCCAGCAGCCCCGGGACAGGGCTCGGGGAGCAGTACTTC CASSPGTGLGEQYF
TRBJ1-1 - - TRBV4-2 TGTGCCAGCAGCCAAGAACGGGGAGGGCGAACGAGCACTGAAGCTTTCTTT CASSQERGGRTSTEAFF
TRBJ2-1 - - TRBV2 TGTGCCAGCCGTTACAGGGCCCATGAGCAGTTCTTC CASRYRAHEQFF
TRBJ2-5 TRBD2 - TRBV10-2 TGCGCCAGCACAGAAGCGGGGCAGACCCGGACCCAGTACTTC CASTEAGQTRTQYF
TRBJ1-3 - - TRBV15 TGTGCCACCAGCAGCCCGGGACTGCCCTCTGGAAACACCATATATTTT CATSSPGLPSGNTIYF
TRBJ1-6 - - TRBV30 TGTGCCTGGAGTGTAGCTTCACCCCTCCACTTT CAWSVASPLHF
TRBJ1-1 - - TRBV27 TGTGCCAGCAGTACCCTCCCTGGGCTGATTCACACTGAAGCTTTCTTT CASSTLPGLIHTEAFF
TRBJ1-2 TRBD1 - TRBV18 TGTGCCAGCTCACCACCGACAGGGTCTTATGGCTACACCTTC CASSPPTGSYGYTF
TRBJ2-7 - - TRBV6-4 TGTGCCAGCAGTGACTGGCGGCCATGCCCTATCTACGAGCAGTACTTC CASSDWRPCPIYEQYF
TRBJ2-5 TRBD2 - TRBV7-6 TGTGCCAGCAGCTCCTGGACTAGCACTCTTGAGACCCAGTACTTC CASSSWTSTLETQYF
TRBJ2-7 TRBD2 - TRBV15 TGTGCCACCAGCCGCTCGGAGGGACTAGCGGCCTACGAGCAGTACTTC CATSRSEGLAAYEQYF
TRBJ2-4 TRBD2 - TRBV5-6 TGTGCCAGCAGCTTGGTGGGGGAGGGTGGGAACATTCAGTACTTC CASSLVGEGGNIQYF
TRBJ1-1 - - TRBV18 TGTGCCAGCTCACTCCGGGGTCGGAACACTGAAGCTTTCTTT CASSLRGRNTEAFF
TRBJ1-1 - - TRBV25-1 TGTGCCAGTAGAGAGGCTGGCACTGAAGCTTTCTTT CASREAGTEAFF
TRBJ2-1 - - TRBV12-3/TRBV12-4 TGTGCCAGCAGTCCACCGACTGGGAATGAGCAGTTCTTC CASSPPTGNEQFF
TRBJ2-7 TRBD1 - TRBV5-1 TGCGCCAGCAGCTCCTGGACAGGCTCCTACGAGCAGTACTTC CASSSWTGSYEQYF
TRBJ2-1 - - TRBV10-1 TGCGCCAGCAGCGTGACTGGGCGGGGGCACCTGTCCTACAATGAGCAGTTCTTC CASSVTGRGHLSYNEQFF
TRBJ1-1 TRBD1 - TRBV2 TGTGCCAGCAGTGGGACAGGGAGGTCTGAAGCTTTCTTT CASSGTGRSEAFF